Following are 11 T cell receptor beta chains from one sample sequenced in a study of cytomegalovirus exposure and HLA in healthy donors. 13 Jbeta primers and 60 Vbeta primers were used for the PCR. The protocol was immunoSEQ multiplex PCR, while the TCRdb copy is restricted to in-frame clones and leaves out a portion. The repertoire holds around 110,000 clones, with about four fifths as singletons. The sequenced sample consisted of PBMCs. These TCRs come from a man between 25 and 39 years old in good health and CMV-seropositive.

The sample holds one count of this clone. The gene calls are TRBV5-4 and TRBJ2-5, with 12 nucleotides matching TRBD2. Trimming at V came to 2 bases and at J to 5 bases, leaving 10 bases not matched to a gene. CDR1 and CDR2 (germline): SGHNT, YYREEE (reference sequence). The CDR3 loop spans 17 amino acids. The CDR3 protein is CASSLGASGRASETQYF. CDR3 nucleotides: TGTGCCAGCAGCTTAGGGGCTAGCGGGAGGGCCTCCGAGACCCAGTACTTC.

This rearrangement joins TRBV10-3 to TRBJ1-1; tentative D call: TRBD1 (5 bases). This CDR3 spans 14 amino acids. The V gene lost 1 base and the J gene lost 5 bases, with 11 bases spanning the gap. Germline CDR1 reads ENHRY; CDR2 reads SYGVKD. This CDR3 reads CAISEYQGRTEAFF. CDR3 nucleotide sequence: TGTGCCATCAGTGAGTACCAGGGAAGGACTGAAGCTTTCTTT.

This clone was recorded once. The genes are TRBV7-9 and TRBJ1-1, with 7 nucleotides matching TRBD1. Trimming at V came to 7 bases and at J to 6 bases, leaving 5 bases not matched to a gene. Germline loops: CDR1 SEHNR, CDR2 FQNEAQ (reference sequence). This CDR3 is built from 12 residues. DNA of the CDR3: TGTGCCAGCATAAGACAGGGCGCTGAAGCTTTCTTT. Its protein product is CASIRQGAEAFF. Drawing the rest from reference TRBV7-9 and TRBJ1-1, the complete variable domain is DTGVSQNPRHKITKRGQNVTFRCDPISEHNRLYWYRQTLGQGPEFLTYFQNEAQLEKSRLLSDRFSAERPKGSFSTLEIQRTEQGDSAMYLCASIRQGAEAFFGQGTRLTVV.

This sequence joins TRBV19 and TRBJ1-5, with D perhaps TRBD1 (6 bases). This CDR3 is 15 amino acids long. Germline loops: CDR1 LNHDA, CDR2 SQIVND (reference sequence). Trimming removed 4 bases at V and 3 bases at J, with 13 bases between. The chain's CDR3 is CASSSLQGYNQPQHF. In nucleotides, the CDR3 is TGTGCCAGTAGTAGTCTGCAGGGGTACAATCAGCCCCAGCATTTT.

This clone has a single count. The chain couples TRBV11-2 to TRBJ2-3, with D possibly matching TRBD2 (6 bases). This CDR3 contains 15 residues. The V gene's germline CDR1 is SGHAT and CDR2 FQNNGV. The germline V and J ends were trimmed by 3 bases and 2 bases, with 12 bases remaining between them. CDR3 sequence reads: CASSFGSSFTDTQYF. CDR3 coding DNA: TGTGCCAGCAGCTTCGGGAGCAGCTTCACAGATACGCAGTATTTT.

This clone was detected a few times. Other nucleotide sequences in the sample specify the same CDR3. CDR3 protein: CASSPRQGGTEAFF. The CDR3 coding sequence is TGTGCCAGCAGCCCCCGACAGGGGGGCACTGAAGCTTTCTTT. The rearrangement links TRBV11-2 to TRBJ1-1, with 9 nucleotides matching TRBD1. V lost 5 bases, J lost 4 bases, and 5 bases stayed unmatched. The CDR3 has 14 amino acids. Germline V gene data show CDR1 as SGHAT and CDR2 as FQNNGV.

This chain links TRBV4-2 with TRBJ2-1, with a possible D match to TRBD1 (7 bases). The CDR3 extends over 14 amino acids. V lost 1 base, J lost 7 bases, and 11 bases lay in between. Germline lookup yields CDR1 LGHNA and CDR2 YNFKEQ. The CDR3, as DNA: TGTGCCAGCAGCCAAGTACAGGGGAGGAATGAGCAGTTCTTC. Protein: CASSQVQGRNEQFF.

V gene TRBV27 combines with J gene TRBJ1-2; a weak D match, TRBD1 (6 bases). CDR3 length: 13 residues. Trimming took off 2 bases at V and 5 bases at J, with 9 bases between the two ends. Per the germline V gene, CDR1 is MNHEY and CDR2 is SMNVEV (reference sequence). CDR3 DNA: TGTGCCAGCAGTTTAGCTACAGGGTATGGCTACACCTTC. This codes for CASSLATGYGYTF.

The chain links TRBV2 to TRBJ1-1; D remains ambiguous. V dropped 4 bases and J dropped 1 base, with 13 bases sitting between them. Per the germline V gene, CDR1 is SNHLY and CDR2 is FYNNEI. The CDR3 is 15 amino acids. The CDR3 loop reads CASSVMRAGNTEAFF. The CDR3 nucleotides are TGTGCCAGCAGTGTGATGAGGGCTGGGAACACTGAAGCTTTCTTT.

The V call is TRBV9, the J call TRBJ2-1; TRBD2 matches 7 bases. CDR3 size: 14 residues. Germline V gives CDR1 SGDLS, CDR2 YYNGEE. J lost 4 bases, V lost 3 bases, and 4 bases had no gene match. In DNA, the CDR3 is TGTGCCAGCAGCGCTAGCGGAGGTTACAATGAGCAGTTCTTC. Its protein product is CASSASGGYNEQFF.

The chain uses TRBV7-8 and TRBJ2-7; D call uncertain. Germline V lookup: CDR1 SGHVS, CDR2 FQNEAQ. Trimming left V 3 bases short and J 3 bases short, with 9 bases between. The CDR3 has 13 residues. The chain's CDR3 is CASSLGSFYEQYF. The CDR3 DNA follows: TGTGCCAGCAGCTTGGGCAGCTTCTACGAGCAGTACTTC.